This is a list of T cell receptor beta chains from one sample in a study of Tregs in tolerant kidney transplant recipients. The repertoire was sequenced with immunoSEQ multiplex PCR; TCRdb's copy has only in-frame clones and lacks some. The sample includes 95,000 to 120,000 clones, 90% of them seen just once. Sequencing was performed on CD4+ T cells from blood, taken before the transplant. The receptors shown here come from a human donor who received a combined kidney and bone marrow transplant. CDR3s include the opening cysteine and the closing phenylalanine or tryptophan. The order of the fields is V gene, J gene, clone size, D gene, CDR3 protein, CDR3 DNA. A D gene is named only where the DNA matches it firmly. The size of a clone is reported for some rows only, either as once, few or many, or as a class for expanded clones.

v_gene: TRBV7-2
j_gene: TRBJ2-7
abundance: -
d_gene: TRBD2
CDR3aa: CASSWTSGDSYEQYF
CDR3nt: TGTGCCAGCAGCTGGACTAGCGGGGACTCCTACGAGCAGTACTTC

v_gene: TRBV7-8
j_gene: TRBJ2-3
abundance: -
d_gene: TRBD2
CDR3aa: CASSRGASGGLTDTQYF
CDR3nt: TGTGCCAGCAGTCGAGGGGCTAGCGGGGGGCTCACAGATACGCAGTATTTT

v_gene: TRBV5-6
j_gene: TRBJ1-2
abundance: -
d_gene: TRBD1
CDR3aa: CASSADRGNSNYGYTF
CDR3nt: TGTGCCAGCAGCGCGGACAGGGGGAACTCTAACTATGGCTACACCTTC

v_gene: TRBV6-1
j_gene: TRBJ1-1
abundance: -
d_gene: TRBD1
CDR3aa: CASSVAGTVMNTEAFF
CDR3nt: TGTGCCAGCAGTGTCGCCGGGACAGTAATGAACACTGAAGCTTTCTTT

v_gene: TRBV5-1
j_gene: TRBJ2-3
abundance: -
d_gene: -
CDR3aa: CASSLGVSQGRDTQYF
CDR3nt: TGCGCCAGCAGCTTGGGCGTATCTCAGGGCAGAGATACGCAGTATTTT

v_gene: TRBV5-1
j_gene: TRBJ2-3
abundance: -
d_gene: -
CDR3aa: CASSMSRSTDTQYF
CDR3nt: TGCGCCAGCAGCATGTCTCGGAGCACAGATACGCAGTATTTT

v_gene: TRBV2
j_gene: TRBJ1-2
abundance: -
d_gene: TRBD1
CDR3aa: CASRGTATNYGYTF
CDR3nt: TGTGCCAGCAGGGGGACAGCTACTAACTATGGCTACACCTTC

v_gene: TRBV6-5
j_gene: TRBJ2-7
abundance: few
d_gene: -
CDR3aa: CASRNQGYEQYF
CDR3nt: TGTGCCAGCAGAAATCAGGGCTACGAGCAGTACTTC

v_gene: TRBV6-1
j_gene: TRBJ2-7
abundance: -
d_gene: TRBD2
CDR3aa: CASSGLRGVQDEQYF
CDR3nt: TGTGCCAGCAGTGGATTGCGGGGGGTTCAGGACGAGCAGTACTTC

v_gene: TRBV7-2
j_gene: TRBJ2-5
abundance: -
d_gene: TRBD2
CDR3aa: CASSWGLAGPQETQYF
CDR3nt: TGTGCCAGCAGCTGGGGACTAGCGGGACCCCAAGAGACCCAGTACTTC

v_gene: TRBV5-4
j_gene: TRBJ2-7
abundance: -
d_gene: TRBD2
CDR3aa: CASSSASGATYEQYF
CDR3nt: TGTGCCAGCAGCTCGGCTAGCGGGGCAACCTACGAGCAGTACTTC

v_gene: TRBV5-1
j_gene: TRBJ2-3
abundance: few
d_gene: TRBD2
CDR3aa: CASSLVGGGASDTQYF
CDR3nt: TGCGCCAGCAGCTTGGTGGGCGGGGGGGCATCAGATACGCAGTATTTT

v_gene: TRBV28
j_gene: TRBJ2-7
abundance: -
d_gene: TRBD1
CDR3aa: CASRRGQGAYEQYF
CDR3nt: TGTGCCAGCAGAAGGGGACAGGGGGCATACGAGCAGTACTTC

v_gene: TRBV6-1
j_gene: TRBJ1-5
abundance: -
d_gene: -
CDR3aa: CASSERAGGQPQHF
CDR3nt: TGTGCCAGCAGCGAGAGGGCGGGGGGGCAGCCCCAGCATTTT

v_gene: TRBV7-2
j_gene: TRBJ2-7
abundance: few
d_gene: -
CDR3aa: CASSLPSSYEQYF
CDR3nt: TGTGCCAGCAGCTTACCGAGCTCCTACGAGCAGTACTTC

v_gene: TRBV9
j_gene: TRBJ2-5
abundance: -
d_gene: -
CDR3aa: CASSALGTGETQYF
CDR3nt: TGTGCCAGCAGCGCCCTGGGGACTGGGGAGACCCAGTACTTC

v_gene: TRBV14
j_gene: TRBJ2-7
abundance: -
d_gene: TRBD2
CDR3aa: CASSQAPTSGAISYEQYF
CDR3nt: TGTGCCAGCAGCCAAGCCCCAACTAGCGGGGCAATATCCTACGAGCAGTACTTC

v_gene: TRBV9
j_gene: TRBJ2-1
abundance: -
d_gene: TRBD2
CDR3aa: CASSVLAGAGEQFF
CDR3nt: TGTGCCAGCAGCGTTCTAGCGGGAGCGGGCGAGCAGTTCTTC

v_gene: TRBV5-1
j_gene: TRBJ1-2
abundance: -
d_gene: TRBD1
CDR3aa: CASSLEGQGHFYGYTF
CDR3nt: TGCGCCAGCAGCTTGGAGGGACAGGGTCACTTTTATGGCTACACCTTC

v_gene: TRBV28
j_gene: TRBJ1-2
abundance: -
d_gene: TRBD1
CDR3aa: CASSLRTGGRGYTF
CDR3nt: TGTGCTAGCAGTTTAAGGACAGGGGGAAGGGGCTACACCTTC

v_gene: TRBV19
j_gene: TRBJ2-1
abundance: -
d_gene: TRBD2
CDR3aa: CASSTTSSEQFF
CDR3nt: TGTGCCAGTAGCACGACTAGCAGTGAGCAGTTCTTC

v_gene: TRBV6-1
j_gene: TRBJ2-7
abundance: once
d_gene: -
CDR3aa: CASSEPREDYEQYF
CDR3nt: TGTGCCAGCAGTGAACCCAGGGAAGACTACGAGCAGTACTTC